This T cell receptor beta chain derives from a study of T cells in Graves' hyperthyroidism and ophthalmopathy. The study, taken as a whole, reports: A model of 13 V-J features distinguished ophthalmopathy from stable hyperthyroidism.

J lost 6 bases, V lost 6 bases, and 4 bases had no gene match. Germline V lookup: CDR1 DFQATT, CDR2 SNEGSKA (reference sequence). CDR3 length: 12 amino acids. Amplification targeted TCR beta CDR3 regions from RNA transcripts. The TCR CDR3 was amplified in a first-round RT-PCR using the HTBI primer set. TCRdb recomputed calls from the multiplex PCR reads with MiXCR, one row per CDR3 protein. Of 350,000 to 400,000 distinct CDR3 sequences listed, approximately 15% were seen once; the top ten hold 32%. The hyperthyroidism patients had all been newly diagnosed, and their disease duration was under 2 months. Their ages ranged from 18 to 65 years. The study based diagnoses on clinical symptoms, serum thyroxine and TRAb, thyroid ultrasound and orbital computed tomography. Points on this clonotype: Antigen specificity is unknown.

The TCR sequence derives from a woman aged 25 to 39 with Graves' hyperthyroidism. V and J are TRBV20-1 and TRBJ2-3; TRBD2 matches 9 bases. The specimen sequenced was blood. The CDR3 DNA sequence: TGCAGTGCCGGGACTAGCTCGGATACGCAGTATTTT. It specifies CSAGTSSDTQYF.